A selection of T cell receptor beta chains follows, all from one sample in a study of chemoradiotherapy in HPV16-positive cancers. Method: immunoSEQ multiplex PCR; TCRdb's copy keeps in-frame clones and lacks some. Altogether around 14,000 clones are present, roughly 88% being singletons, with the ten largest covering less than 3.5%. The sample here was blood, taken from a patient who underwent chemoradiotherapy. Receptors were obtained from a human donor with HPV-associated anogenital cancer. CDR3s include the opening cysteine and the closing phenylalanine or tryptophan. D genes are given only for firm matches. Clone size, where shown, is once, few, many, or a class for clones that have expanded.

v_call	clone_size	j_call	d_call	cdr3_aa	cdr3_nt
TRBV19	once	TRBJ2-1	NA	CASSLQPPLYNEQFF	TGTGCCAGTAGTCTGCAACCCCCTCTCTACAATGAGCAGTTCTTC
TRBV7-3	NA	TRBJ2-1	NA	CASSLIGTLGSNEQFF	TGTGCCAGCAGCCTAATCGGGACCTTGGGGAGCAATGAGCAGTTCTTC
TRBV7-2	NA	TRBJ2-3	NA	CASSLARRTDTQYF	TGTGCCAGCAGCTTAGCGCGCCGCACAGATACGCAGTATTTT
TRBV4-1	NA	TRBJ2-5	TRBD2	CASSHFAGGAQETQYF	TGCGCCAGCAGCCATTTCGCGGGGGGGGCGCAAGAGACCCAGTACTTC
TRBV11-2	NA	TRBJ1-3	NA	CASSFSGGAGNTIYF	TGTGCCAGCAGCTTCTCGGGTGGTGCTGGAAACACCATATATTTT
TRBV11-3	NA	TRBJ1-2	NA	CASSLGGVGYTF	TGTGCCAGCAGCCTAGGGGGGGTTGGCTACACCTTC
TRBV4-3	NA	TRBJ1-5	NA	CASSQDRDWANPQHF	TGCGCCAGCAGCCAAGATCGTGATTGGGCGAATCCCCAGCATTTT
TRBV19	NA	TRBJ1-2	NA	CASSGRGESYGYTF	TGTGCCAGTAGTGGCAGGGGAGAATCGTATGGCTACACCTTC
TRBV19	NA	TRBJ2-7	NA	CASSTSQNYEQYF	TGTGCCAGTAGTACATCACAAAACTACGAGCAGTACTTC
TRBV7-9	NA	TRBJ1-5	NA	CASSLGGLQPQHF	TGTGCCAGCAGCTTAGGAGGGCTTCAGCCCCAGCATTTT
TRBV18	NA	TRBJ2-5	NA	CASSPLAGTQETQYF	TGTGCCAGCTCACCACTCGCAGGGACCCAAGAGACCCAGTACTTC
TRBV5-1	NA	TRBJ2-7	NA	CASKLFDGFHEQYF	TGCGCCAGCAAGCTTTTCGACGGTTTTCACGAGCAGTACTTC
TRBV7-9	once	TRBJ2-7	NA	CASSLGRSYEQYF	TGTGCCAGCAGCCTGGGGCGGTCCTACGAGCAGTACTTC
TRBV11-2	NA	TRBJ2-1	TRBD1	CASSFHRGLTPDEQFF	TGTGCCAGCAGCTTCCACAGGGGCTTGACGCCCGATGAGCAGTTCTTC
TRBV29-1	NA	TRBJ2-3	TRBD1	CSVGSGGAYTQYF	TGCAGCGTTGGGTCAGGGGGCGCATATACGCAGTATTTT
TRBV19	NA	TRBJ1-1	NA	CASSSTTPMNTEAFF	TGTGCCAGTAGTTCCACGACACCCATGAACACTGAAGCTTTCTTT
TRBV4-1	NA	TRBJ1-5	TRBD1	CASSQDRTGPLNQPQHF	TGCGCCAGCAGCCAAGATAGGACAGGTCCTCTAAATCAGCCCCAGCATTTT
TRBV29-1	NA	TRBJ1-4	NA	CSVEMAREKLFF	TGCAGCGTTGAAATGGCCCGTGAAAAACTGTTTTTT
TRBV5-1	NA	TRBJ2-1	TRBD2	CASSLKGLASMSSYNEQFF	TGCGCCAGCAGCTTGAAGGGACTAGCGTCTATGAGCTCCTACAATGAGCAGTTCTTC
TRBV4-1	once	TRBJ2-1	NA	CASSQARRGTYYNEQFF	TGCGCCAGCAGCCAAGCCAGACGGGGGACTTACTACAATGAGCAGTTCTTC
TRBV19	NA	TRBJ1-4	TRBD1	CASSIGGGTGEEKLFF	TGTGCCAGTAGTATAGGAGGAGGGACAGGGGAGGAAAAACTGTTTTTT
TRBV6-1	once	TRBJ1-1	TRBD1	CASSDPTGSDKAFF	TGTGCCAGCAGTGATCCGACAGGGTCGGACAAAGCTTTCTTT
TRBV4-2	NA	TRBJ2-7	NA	CASSQASGAYEQYF	TGTGCCAGCAGCCAGGCCAGTGGAGCCTACGAGCAGTACTTC
TRBV2	NA	TRBJ2-7	NA	CASRSYEQYF	TGTGCCAGCCGGAGCTACGAGCAGTACTTC
TRBV5-5	once	TRBJ1-6	NA	CASSRARTDSPLHF	TGTGCCAGCAGCCGAGCACGGACGGATTCACCCCTCCACTTT
TRBV18	NA	TRBJ1-2	NA	CASSPEWGPNYGYTF	TGTGCCAGCTCACCAGAGTGGGGTCCTAACTATGGCTACACCTTC
TRBV7-8	NA	TRBJ2-2	NA	CASSLKGHRVGELFF	TGTGCCAGCAGCTTAAAGGGCCACAGGGTGGGGGAGCTGTTTTTT
TRBV5-8	NA	TRBJ1-2	TRBD1	CASSFKGTGDYGYTF	TGTGCCAGCAGCTTCAAAGGGACAGGGGACTATGGCTACACCTTC
TRBV28	NA	TRBJ2-1	NA	CASSLWGNEQFF	TGTGCCAGCAGTTTATGGGGGAATGAGCAGTTCTTC
TRBV11-2	NA	TRBJ2-7	NA	CASSGRESEYYEQYF	TGTGCCAGCAGCGGAAGGGAGTCGGAATATTACGAGCAGTACTTC
TRBV30	NA	TRBJ2-6	NA	CAWVSVRYNKSGQRLTF	TGTGCCTGGGTAAGCGTGCGTTATAACAAATCGGGCCAACGTCTGACTTTC
TRBV6-5	once	TRBJ2-1	NA	CASSYRGAGEQFF	TGTGCCAGCAGTTATCGAGGGGCAGGTGAGCAGTTCTTC
TRBV5-1	NA	TRBJ1-2	NA	CASSDYDSPRSDYGYTF	TGCGCCAGCAGCGACTACGACAGCCCCCGATCGGACTATGGCTACACCTTC
TRBV27	NA	TRBJ2-3	TRBD2	CASWEGDTQYF	TGTGCCAGCTGGGAGGGGGATACGCAGTATTTT
TRBV6-1	NA	TRBJ1-1	NA	CASSEDTNTEAFF	TGTGCCAGCAGTGAAGACACGAACACTGAAGCTTTCTTT